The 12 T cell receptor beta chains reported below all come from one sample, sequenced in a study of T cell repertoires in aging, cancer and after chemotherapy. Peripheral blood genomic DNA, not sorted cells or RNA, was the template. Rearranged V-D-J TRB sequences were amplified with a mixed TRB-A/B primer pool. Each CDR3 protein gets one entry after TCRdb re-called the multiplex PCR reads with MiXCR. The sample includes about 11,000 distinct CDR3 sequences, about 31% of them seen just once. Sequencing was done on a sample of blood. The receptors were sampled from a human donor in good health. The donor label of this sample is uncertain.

The CDR3 DNA follows: TGTGCCAGCAGTGCTAGCGGGAGCTCCTACAATGAGCAGTTCTTC. Amino acid sequence: CASSASGSSYNEQFF. The J gene is TRBJ2-1, the V gene TRBV6-4; 10 bases fit TRBD2. Germline CDR1 MRHNA, CDR2 SNTAGT. Trimming at V came to 4 bases and at J to 0 bases, leaving 0 bases not matched to a gene. The CDR3 contains 15 residues.

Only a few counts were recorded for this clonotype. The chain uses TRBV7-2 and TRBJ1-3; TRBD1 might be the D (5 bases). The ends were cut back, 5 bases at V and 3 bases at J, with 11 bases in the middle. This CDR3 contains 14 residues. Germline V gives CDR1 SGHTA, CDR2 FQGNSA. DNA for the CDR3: TGTGCCAGCAGCCTCGGGACTCTTGGAAACACCATATATTTT. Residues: CASSLGTLGNTIYF.

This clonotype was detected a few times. The DNA of the CDR3 is TGTGCCAGCAGGCCGACAGGGTTTAATTCTAACATTCAGTACTTC. Its protein is CASRPTGFNSNIQYF. V and J are TRBV6-1 and TRBJ2-4; TRBD1 agrees at 7 bases. This CDR3 has 15 amino acids. V lost 6 bases, J lost 7 bases, and 12 bases stayed unmatched. CDR1 and CDR2 from the germline V gene are MNHNS and SASEGT.

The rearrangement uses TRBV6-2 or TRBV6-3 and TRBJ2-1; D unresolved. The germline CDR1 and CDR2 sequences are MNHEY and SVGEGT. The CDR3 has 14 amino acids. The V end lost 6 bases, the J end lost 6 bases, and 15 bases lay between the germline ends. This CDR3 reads CASSPPPTSNEQFF. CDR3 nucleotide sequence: TGTGCCAGCAGCCCCCCCCCAACGAGCAATGAGCAGTTCTTC.

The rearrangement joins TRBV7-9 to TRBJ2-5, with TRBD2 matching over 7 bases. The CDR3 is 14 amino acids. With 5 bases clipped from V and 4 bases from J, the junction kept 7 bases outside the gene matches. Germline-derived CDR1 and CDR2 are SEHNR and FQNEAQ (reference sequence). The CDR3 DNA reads TGTGCCAGCAGCCAAACCAGCGGGGCAGAGACCCAGTACTTC. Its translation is CASSQTSGAETQYF.

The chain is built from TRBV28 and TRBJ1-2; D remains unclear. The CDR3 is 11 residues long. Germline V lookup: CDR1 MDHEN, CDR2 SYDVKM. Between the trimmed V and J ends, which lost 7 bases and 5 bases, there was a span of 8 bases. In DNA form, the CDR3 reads TGTGCCAGCATGGCGGGATATGGCTACACCTTC. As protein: CASMAGYGYTF.

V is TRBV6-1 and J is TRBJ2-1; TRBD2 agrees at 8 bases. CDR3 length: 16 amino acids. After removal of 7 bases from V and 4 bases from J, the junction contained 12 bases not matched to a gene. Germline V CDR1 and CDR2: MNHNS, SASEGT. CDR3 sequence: CASIEPGLDAYNEQFF. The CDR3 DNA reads TGTGCCAGCATCGAGCCGGGACTAGATGCTTACAATGAGCAGTTCTTC.

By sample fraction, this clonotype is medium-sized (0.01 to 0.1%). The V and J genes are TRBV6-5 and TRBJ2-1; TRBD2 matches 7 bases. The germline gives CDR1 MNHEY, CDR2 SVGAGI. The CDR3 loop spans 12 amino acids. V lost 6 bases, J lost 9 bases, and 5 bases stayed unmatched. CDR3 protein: CASSAGVGEQFF. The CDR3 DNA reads TGTGCCAGCAGCGCGGGGGTCGGTGAGCAGTTCTTC.

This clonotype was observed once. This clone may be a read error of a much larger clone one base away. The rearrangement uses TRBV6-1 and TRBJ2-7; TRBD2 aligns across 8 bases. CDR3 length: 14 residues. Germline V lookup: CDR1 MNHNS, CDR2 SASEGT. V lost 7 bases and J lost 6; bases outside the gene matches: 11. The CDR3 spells CASMTGGQGFEQYF. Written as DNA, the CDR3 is TGTGCCAGCATGACGGGAGGGCAAGGTTTCGAGCAGTACTTC.

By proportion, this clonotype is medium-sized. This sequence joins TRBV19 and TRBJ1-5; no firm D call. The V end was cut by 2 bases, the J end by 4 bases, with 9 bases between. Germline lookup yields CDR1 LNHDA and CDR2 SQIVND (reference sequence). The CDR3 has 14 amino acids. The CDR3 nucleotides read TGTGCCAGTAGTATAAGCGGGCTGAATCAGCCCCAGCATTTT. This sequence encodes CASSISGLNQPQHF.

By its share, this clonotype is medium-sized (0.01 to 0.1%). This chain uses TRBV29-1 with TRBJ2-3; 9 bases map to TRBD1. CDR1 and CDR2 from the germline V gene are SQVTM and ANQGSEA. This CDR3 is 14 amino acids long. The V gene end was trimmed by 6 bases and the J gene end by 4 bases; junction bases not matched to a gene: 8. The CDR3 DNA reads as TGCAGCGTGCAACAGGGGGCGTTTGCAGATACGCAGTATTTT. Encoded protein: CSVQQGAFADTQYF.

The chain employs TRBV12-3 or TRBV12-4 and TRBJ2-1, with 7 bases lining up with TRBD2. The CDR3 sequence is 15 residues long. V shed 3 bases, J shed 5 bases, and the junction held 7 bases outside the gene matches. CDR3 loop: CASSLVGGPNNEQFF. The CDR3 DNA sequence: TGTGCCAGCAGTTTGGTGGGAGGGCCTAACAATGAGCAGTTCTTC.